This TCR beta chain was retrieved from a study of blood T cell repertoires in COVID-19. The CDR3 runs 17 residues. Trimming pared 8 bases from V and 0 bases from J, leaving 20 bases between. Germline V gene sequence: CDR1 LGHDT, CDR2 YNNKEL (reference sequence). Measured with immunoSEQ multiplex PCR; TCRdb has only the in-frame clones, and not every one. The repertoire holds about 180,000 clones, with roughly 90% as singletons. The sequenced sample consisted of peripheral blood. The clonotype originates from a man aged 65-85 years with active or convalescent COVID-19. This chain links TRBV3-1 (or the pseudogene TRBV3-2) with TRBJ1-5; D remains unclear. The CDR3 reads CASAPAGCTDSNQPQHF. CDR3 in DNA: TGTGCCAGCGCGCCAGCGGGTTGCACCGATAGCAATCAGCCCCAGCATTTT.